This T cell receptor (beta chain) was documented in a study of identical twins. Regarding the study as a whole: For out-of-frame alpha sequences shared by twins, low generation probability was in excess.

This clonotype was seen only a few times. The antigen remains unidentified. The CDR3 has 13 residues. Trimming removed 3 bases at V and 5 bases at J, with 11 bases between. Germline CDR1 and CDR2: SGHTS and YDEGEE. cDNA molecules carried unique molecular identifiers, and template switching added a universal primer site. TCRdb passed the 5' RACE reads through MiXCR, listing each CDR3 protein once. Found here are 450,000 or so distinct CDR3 sequences, 20% to 30% of them singletons; the top ten hold 2.9%. This same sample was also part of a study on T cells expressing NK-cell markers. That report adds: Seropositivity for HCMV was found in seven of the eight sequenced donors, with one seronegative.

J is TRBJ1-1 and V is TRBV5-8, with no clear D. The sequence was collected from a woman aged 18-30 years in good health. Sample: CD4+ T cells sorted from blood. The CDR3 bases are TGTGCCAGCAGCTCGAACAGAGCTACTGAAGCTTTCTTT. Encoded protein: CASSSNRATEAFF.